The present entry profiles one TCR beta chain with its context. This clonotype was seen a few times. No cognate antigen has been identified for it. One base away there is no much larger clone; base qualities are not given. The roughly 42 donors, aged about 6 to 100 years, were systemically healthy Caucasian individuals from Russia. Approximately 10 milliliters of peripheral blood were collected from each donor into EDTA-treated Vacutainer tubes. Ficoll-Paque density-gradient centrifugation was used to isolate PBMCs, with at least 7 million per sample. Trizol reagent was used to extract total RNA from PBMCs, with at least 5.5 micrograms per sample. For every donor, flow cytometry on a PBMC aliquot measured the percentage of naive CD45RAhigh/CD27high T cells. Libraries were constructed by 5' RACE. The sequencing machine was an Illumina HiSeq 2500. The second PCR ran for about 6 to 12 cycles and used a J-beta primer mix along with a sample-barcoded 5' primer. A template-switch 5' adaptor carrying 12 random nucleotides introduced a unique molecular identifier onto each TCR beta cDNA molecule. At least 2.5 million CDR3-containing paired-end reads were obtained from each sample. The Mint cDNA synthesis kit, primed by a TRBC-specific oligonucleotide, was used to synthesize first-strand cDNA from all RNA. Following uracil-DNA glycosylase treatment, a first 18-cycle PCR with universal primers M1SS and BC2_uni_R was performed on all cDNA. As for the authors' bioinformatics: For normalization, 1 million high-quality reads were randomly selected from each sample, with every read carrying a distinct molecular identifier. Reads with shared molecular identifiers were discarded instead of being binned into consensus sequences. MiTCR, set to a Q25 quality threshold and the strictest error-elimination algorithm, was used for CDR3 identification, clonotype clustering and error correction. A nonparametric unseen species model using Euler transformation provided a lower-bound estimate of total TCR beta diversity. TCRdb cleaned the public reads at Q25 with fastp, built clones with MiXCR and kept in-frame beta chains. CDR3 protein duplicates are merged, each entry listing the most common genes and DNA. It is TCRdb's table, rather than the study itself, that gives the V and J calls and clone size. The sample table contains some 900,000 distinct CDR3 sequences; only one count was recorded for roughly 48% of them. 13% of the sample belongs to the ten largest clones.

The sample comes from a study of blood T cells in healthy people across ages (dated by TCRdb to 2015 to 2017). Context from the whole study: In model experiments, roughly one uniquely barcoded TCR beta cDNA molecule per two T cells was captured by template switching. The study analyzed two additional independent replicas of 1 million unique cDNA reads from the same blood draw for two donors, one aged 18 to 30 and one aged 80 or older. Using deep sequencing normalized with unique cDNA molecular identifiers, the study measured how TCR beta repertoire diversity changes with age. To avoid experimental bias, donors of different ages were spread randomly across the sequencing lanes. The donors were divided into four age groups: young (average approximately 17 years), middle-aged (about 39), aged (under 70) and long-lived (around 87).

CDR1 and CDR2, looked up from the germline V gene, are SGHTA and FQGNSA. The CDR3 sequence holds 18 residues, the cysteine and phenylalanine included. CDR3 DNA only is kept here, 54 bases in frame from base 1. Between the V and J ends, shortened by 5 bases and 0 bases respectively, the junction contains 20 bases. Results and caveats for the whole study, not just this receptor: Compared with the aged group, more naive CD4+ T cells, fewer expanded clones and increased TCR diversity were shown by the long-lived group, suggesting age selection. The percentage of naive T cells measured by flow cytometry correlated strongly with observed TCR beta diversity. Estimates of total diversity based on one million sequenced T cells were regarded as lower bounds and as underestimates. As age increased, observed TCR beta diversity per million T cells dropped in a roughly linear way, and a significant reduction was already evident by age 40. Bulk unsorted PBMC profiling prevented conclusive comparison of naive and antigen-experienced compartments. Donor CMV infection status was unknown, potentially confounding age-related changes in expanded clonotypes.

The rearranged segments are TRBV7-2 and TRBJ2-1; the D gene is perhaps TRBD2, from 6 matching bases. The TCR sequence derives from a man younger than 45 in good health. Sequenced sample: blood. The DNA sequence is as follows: TGTGCCAGCAGCCGAAAGCTTAGCGGTTTGAGCTCCTACAATGAGCAGTTCTTC. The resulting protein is CASSRKLSGLSSYNEQFF.